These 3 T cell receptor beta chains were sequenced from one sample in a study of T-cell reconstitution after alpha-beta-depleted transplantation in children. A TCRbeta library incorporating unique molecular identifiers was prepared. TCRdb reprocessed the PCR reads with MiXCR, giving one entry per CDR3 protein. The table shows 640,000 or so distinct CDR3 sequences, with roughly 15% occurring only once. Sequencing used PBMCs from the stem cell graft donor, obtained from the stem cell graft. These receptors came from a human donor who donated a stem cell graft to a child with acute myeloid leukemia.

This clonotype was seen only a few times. This CDR3 reads CATSDLNSSKFF. Written as DNA, the CDR3 is TGTGCCACCAGTGATTTGAACAGCTCCAAGTTCTTC. The chain has TRBV24-1 and TRBJ2-1; D is unresolved. In germline, CDR1 is KGHDR, CDR2 SFDVKD. This CDR3 spans 12 amino acids. The ends were cut back, 0 bases at V and 14 bases at J, with 10 bases in the middle.

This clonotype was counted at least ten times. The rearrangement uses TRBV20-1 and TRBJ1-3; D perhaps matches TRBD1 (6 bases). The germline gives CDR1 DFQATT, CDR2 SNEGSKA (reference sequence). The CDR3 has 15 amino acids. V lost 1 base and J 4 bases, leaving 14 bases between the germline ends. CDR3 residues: CSARVPTGFGNTIYF. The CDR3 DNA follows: TGCAGTGCTAGAGTACCTACAGGGTTCGGAAACACCATATATTTT.

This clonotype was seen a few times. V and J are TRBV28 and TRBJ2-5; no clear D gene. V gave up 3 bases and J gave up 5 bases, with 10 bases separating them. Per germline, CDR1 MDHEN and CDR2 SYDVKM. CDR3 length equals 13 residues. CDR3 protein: CASSLGEVETQYF. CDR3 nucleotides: TGTGCCAGCAGTTTGGGTGAGGTCGAGACCCAGTACTTC.